Shown below are 32 T cell receptor beta chains from a single sample sequenced in a study of blood T cell repertoires in COVID-19. Clones were read by immunoSEQ multiplex PCR, and TCRdb kept only the in-frame ones, dropping some. The data show 120,000 to 150,000 clones, around four fifths seen once. Sequencing was done on a sample of peripheral blood. All receptors derive from a human donor in a cohort sampled during active COVID-19.

The V gene is TRBV2, the J gene TRBJ2-5, with 10 bases matching TRBD2. The CDR3 extends over 17 amino acids. Germline loops: CDR1 SNHLY, CDR2 FYNNEI. After removal of 4 bases from V and 2 bases from J, the junction contained 10 bases not matched to a gene. CDR3 loop: CASSVLAGAFVQETQYF. The DNA of the CDR3 is TGTGCCAGCAGTGTTCTAGCGGGGGCCTTCGTACAAGAGACCCAGTACTTC.

The chain carries TRBV5-1 and TRBJ1-4; D possibly corresponds to TRBD1 (6 bases). The CDR3 runs to 14 residues. The V gene's germline CDR1 is SGHRS and CDR2 YFSETQ. V lost 5 bases and J lost 5, with 13 bases in between. CDR3 nucleotides: TGCGCCAGCAGTCTCGAGGGGGTGAATGAAAAACTGTTTTTT. It codes for CASSLEGVNEKLFF.

The V call is TRBV2, the J call TRBJ2-1; 11 nucleotides line up with TRBD1. CDR3 length: 18 residues. The trim removed 2 bases at V and 2 bases at J, leaving 8 bases unmatched. Germline values: CDR1 SNHLY, CDR2 FYNNEI. In DNA, the CDR3 is TGTGCCAGCAGTGAACAGGACAGGGGGCTTCCCACCTACAATGAGCAGTTCTTC. It yields the protein CASSEQDRGLPTYNEQFF.

CDR3 region: CASSLHRGSTDTQYF. CDR3 coding DNA: TGTGCCAGCAGCTTACATCGAGGGAGCACAGATACGCAGTATTTT. V and J are TRBV7-2 and TRBJ2-3, with a tentative D call TRBD2 (5 bases). The CDR3 is 15 residues long. Trimming cost V 2 bases and J 0 bases, with 9 bases left between them. Germline CDR1 and CDR2: SGHTA and FQGNSA.

The rearrangement links TRBV4-2 to TRBJ1-3; 9 nucleotides match TRBD1. J gave up 8 bases and V 1 base, and 9 bases lay outside the gene matches. Germline V CDR1 and CDR2: LGHNA, YNFKEQ. The CDR3 has 16 residues. The DNA of the CDR3 is TGTGCCAGCAGCCAAGCCCAGGACAGGGGCAGAGACACCATATATTTT. Its translation: CASSQAQDRGRDTIYF.

The V gene is TRBV2, the J gene TRBJ1-5; 9 bases are a match to TRBD1. With 3 bases clipped from V and 7 bases from J, the junction kept 7 bases outside the gene matches. The CDR3 consists of 15 residues. The germline gives CDR1 SNHLY, CDR2 FYNNEI. CDR3 in amino acids: CASSEEQGATQPQHF. Written as DNA, the CDR3 is TGTGCCAGCAGTGAGGAACAGGGGGCTACACAGCCCCAGCATTTT.

The genes are TRBV6-2 or TRBV6-3 and TRBJ2-1; the D gene is possibly TRBD2 (6 bases). The length of the CDR3 is 15 residues. V gave up 5 bases and J gave up 5 bases, with 16 bases separating them. Germline V CDR1 and CDR2: MNHEY, SVGEGT. The CDR3 loop is CASSAQGLPNNEQFF. The CDR3 nucleotides read TGTGCCAGCAGTGCCCAGGGACTGCCGAACAATGAGCAGTTCTTC.

This clone was seen only once. This chain connects TRBV2 to TRBJ2-2; D remains ambiguous. The V and J ends lost 7 bases and 4 bases respectively, with 13 bases between them. The CDR3 runs 14 residues. Germline CDR1 is SNHLY and CDR2 is FYNNEI. The CDR3 reads CASNSDILTGELFF. The CDR3 coding sequence is TGTGCCAGCAATTCCGACATTCTCACCGGGGAGCTGTTTTTT.

The chain carries TRBV6-2 or TRBV6-3 and TRBJ1-5; 8 bases are a match to TRBD1. Trimming removed 6 bases from V and 4 bases from J; junction bases left unmatched: 5. Germline lookup yields CDR1 MNHEY and CDR2 SVGEGT. The CDR3 loop spans 14 amino acids. CDR3 region: CASSARQGNQPQHF. For the CDR3, the DNA is TGTGCCAGCAGCGCTCGACAGGGGAATCAGCCCCAGCATTTT.

The chain employs TRBV3-1 (or the pseudogene TRBV3-2) and TRBJ2-1; 8 nucleotides agree with TRBD1. V lost 6 bases, J lost 7 bases, and 5 bases stayed unmatched. This CDR3 region has 13 residues. Germline V gives CDR1 LGHDT, CDR2 YNNKEL (reference sequence). This chain's CDR3 is CASRPNRGNEQFF. Written as DNA, the CDR3 is TGTGCCAGCAGACCAAACAGGGGGAATGAGCAGTTCTTC.

This clone was seen a handful of times. The chain carries TRBV30 and TRBJ1-2; 7 bases fit TRBD1. This CDR3 is 14 amino acids long. In germline, CDR1 is GTSNPN, CDR2 SVGIG (reference sequence). With V trimmed by 4 bases and J by 5 bases, 10 bases remained unmatched. Written as DNA, the CDR3 is TGTGCCTGGACTCGGTTCGGGACAGCATATGGCTACACCTTC. Translated, it gives CAWTRFGTAYGYTF. Together with reference TRBV30 and TRBJ1-2, the CDR3 gives the full variable domain: SQTIHQWPATLVQPVGSPLSLECTVEGTSNPNLYWYRQAAGRGLQLLFYSVGIGQISSEVPQNLSASRPQDRQFILSSKKLLLSDSGFYLCAWTRFGTAYGYTFGSGTRLTVV.

This clone has just one count. The gene calls are TRBV5-4 and TRBJ2-5; 12 nucleotides line up with TRBD2. With V trimmed by 3 bases and J by 5 bases, 14 bases remained unmatched. CDR1 is SGHNT and CDR2 is YYREEE in the germline V gene (reference sequence). This CDR3 is 18 amino acids long. CDR3: CASSSLLSLAGGPETQYF. The CDR3 DNA reads TGTGCCAGCAGCTCGCTCCTCTCGCTAGCGGGGGGGCCCGAGACCCAGTACTTC.

This chain uses TRBV6-6 with TRBJ1-6; 8 bases fit TRBD1. Unmatched junction bases numbered 8, after V lost 8 bases and J lost 8 bases. The CDR3 contains 14 residues. Looked up from germline, CDR1 is MNHNY and CDR2 is SVGAGI (reference sequence). The CDR3 here is CASCPPGGHSPLHF. The CDR3 DNA is TGTGCCAGCTGCCCGCCAGGGGGCCATTCACCCCTCCACTTT.

This clone was counted between two and nine times. The chain is built from TRBV19 and TRBJ2-2; 14 positions agree with TRBD2. The J segment lost 1 base and the V segment lost 5 bases, leaving 15 bases of the junction unmatched. This CDR3 contains 21 residues. Germline CDR1 and CDR2: LNHDA and SQIVND (reference sequence). In nucleotides, the CDR3 is TGTGCCAGTAGTTACCCCGCCGGACTAGCGGGGGGAGCAATGAACACCGGGGAGCTGTTTTTT. This sequence encodes CASSYPAGLAGGAMNTGELFF.

The chain has TRBV5-1 and TRBJ2-7, with TRBD1 matching over 9 bases. The CDR3 is made up of 14 amino acids. V was clipped by 4 bases and J by 3 bases; unmatched bases: 5. CDR1 is SGHRS, CDR2 YFSETQ, per germline. CDR3 bases: TGCGCCAGCAGCCCCGGGGGACAGGGCTACGAGCAGTACTTC. Residues: CASSPGGQGYEQYF.

The rearrangement joins TRBV7-3 to TRBJ1-1; D ambiguous. This CDR3 region has 13 residues. Germline-derived CDR1 and CDR2 are SGHTA and FQGTGA. V lost 2 bases and J 0 bases, leaving 4 bases between the germline ends. The CDR3 region is CASSLYMNTEAFF. CDR3 coding DNA: TGTGCCAGCAGCTTATATATGAACACTGAAGCTTTCTTT.

V is TRBV5-4 and J is TRBJ2-7; 8 positions match TRBD1. The junction had 10 bases not matched to a gene; V was cut back by 4 bases and J by 7 bases. Germline lookup yields CDR1 SGHNT and CDR2 YYREEE (reference sequence). This CDR3 has 14 residues. This chain's CDR3 is CASSPGQGLGEQYF. The CDR3 DNA reads as TGTGCCAGCAGCCCAGGACAGGGTCTAGGAGAGCAGTACTTC.

The DNA for the CDR3 is TGTGCCAGCAGTTCCGGGACAGGGGTTGAGCAGTACTTC. Protein sequence: CASSSGTGVEQYF. The rearrangement joins TRBV27 to TRBJ2-7; 10 bases fit TRBD1. Germline assignment: CDR1 MNHEY and CDR2 SMNVEV (reference sequence). The CDR3 is 13 amino acids. Unmatched junction bases numbered 4, after V lost 4 bases and J lost 7 bases.

This clone was counted once. V gene TRBV5-1 combines with J gene TRBJ2-7; 9 bases match TRBD1. The CDR3 runs to 14 residues. J was trimmed by 5 bases and V by 0 bases; bases with no gene match: 3. In germline, CDR1 is SGHRS, CDR2 YFSETQ. The CDR3 loop reads CASSLGQGVDEQYF. CDR3 DNA: TGCGCCAGCAGCTTGGGACAGGGGGTAGACGAGCAGTACTTC.

This rearrangement joins TRBV11-2 to TRBJ1-2; D perhaps matches TRBD1 (5 bases). Trimming took off 5 bases at V and 4 bases at J, with 14 bases between the two ends. The CDR3 has 14 amino acids. Looked up from germline, CDR1 is SGHAT and CDR2 is FQNNGV. The CDR3 loop reads CASSRGDFSYGYTF. The CDR3 DNA reads TGTGCCAGCAGCCGAGGGGACTTCAGCTATGGCTACACCTTC.

The chain carries TRBV19 and TRBJ1-5, with D possibly matching TRBD1 (6 bases). Germline loops: CDR1 LNHDA, CDR2 SQIVND (reference sequence). V dropped 5 bases and J dropped 4 bases, with 15 bases sitting between them. This CDR3 is built from 15 residues. In nucleotides, the CDR3 is TGTGCCAGTAGTGGGGGCCCCTCCCGGAATCAGCCCCAGCATTTT. Translation gives CASSGGPSRNQPQHF.

The J gene is TRBJ1-1, the V gene TRBV4-1; 7 positions agree with TRBD1. In germline, CDR1 is MGHRA, CDR2 YSYEKL. V shed 2 bases, J shed 10 bases, and the junction held 10 bases outside the gene matches. The CDR3 runs 14 residues. The CDR3 loop is CASSQFPGQRGAFF. CDR3 nucleotide sequence: TGCGCCAGCAGCCAATTCCCGGGACAGAGAGGAGCTTTCTTT.

The gene calls are TRBV12-2 and TRBJ2-7; the table's D call, TRBD2, has no DNA check behind it. TRBV12-2 is termed a pseudogene. CDR3 length equals 15 residues. The CDR3 sequence is CASRLNREVSYEQYF. The DNA of the CDR3 is TGTGCAAGTCGCTTGAACCGGGAGGTTTCCTACGAGCAGTACTTC.

The chain links TRBV6-2 or TRBV6-3 to TRBJ1-5; tentative D call: TRBD1 (6 bases). Trimming left V 4 bases short and J 6 bases short, with 16 bases between. Germline V CDR1 and CDR2: MNHEY, SVGEGT. The CDR3 extends over 15 amino acids. For the CDR3, the DNA is TGTGCCAGCAGTTTGGGGCTACAGGGTGGTCAGCCCCAGCATTTT. Its protein product is CASSLGLQGGQPQHF.

V and J are TRBV19 and TRBJ2-7; 8 bases are shared with TRBD1. The V segment lost 5 bases and the J segment 5 bases; nucleotides outside the gene matches: 5. Germline loops: CDR1 LNHDA, CDR2 SQIVND (reference sequence). The CDR3 length is 13 residues. This CDR3 is CASSPPDRDEQYF. As DNA, the CDR3 is TGTGCCAGTAGTCCCCCGGACAGGGACGAGCAGTACTTC.

The chain uses TRBV6-1 and TRBJ2-5, with 8 bases identical to TRBD2. The germline gives CDR1 MNHNS, CDR2 SASEGT. V gave up 3 bases and J gave up 5 bases; unmatched junction bases: 17. This CDR3 comprises 18 residues. Written as DNA, the CDR3 is TGTGCCAGCAGTGAGCGATTTTTTAGCGGGGCCTCCGGGGAGACCCAGTACTTC. Its translation is CASSERFFSGASGETQYF.

The chain links TRBV6-6 to TRBJ1-5; 8 bases align to TRBD1. CDR1 is MNHNY and CDR2 is SVGAGI in the germline V gene (reference sequence). The CDR3 sequence is 14 residues long. The V and J ends lost 6 bases and 5 bases, in that order; junction bases with no gene match: 6. The CDR3 DNA follows: TGTGCCAGCAGAGGACAGACAGGGGATCAGCCCCAGCATTTT. Protein: CASRGQTGDQPQHF.

J is TRBJ1-4 and V is TRBV19; D may be TRBD1 (6 bases). The V end was cut by 5 bases, the J end by 0 bases, with 16 bases between. Germline values: CDR1 LNHDA, CDR2 SQIVND (reference sequence). The CDR3 consists of 17 residues. The CDR3 bases are TGTGCCAGTAGTTCACGGACAGCCCTTGCAACTAATGAAAAACTGTTTTTT. This gives the protein CASSSRTALATNEKLFF.

This clone was observed once. The chain has TRBV18 and TRBJ2-2; 7 bases line up with TRBD2. This CDR3 spans 15 amino acids. J gave up 5 bases and V 2 bases, and 5 bases lay outside the gene matches. CDR1 and CDR2 (germline): KGHSH, LQKENI. CDR3 sequence reads: CASSPGRGETGELFF. In nucleotides, the CDR3 is TGTGCCAGCTCACCAGGGAGGGGAGAGACCGGGGAGCTGTTTTTT.

V is TRBV18 and J is TRBJ2-1; TRBD2 is a possible D gene (5 bases). Germline values: CDR1 KGHSH, CDR2 LQKENI. V was trimmed by 3 bases and J by 0 bases, leaving 12 bases between them. The CDR3 has 16 amino acids. For the CDR3, the DNA is TGTGCCAGCTCACCCCCGGACTGGAGCTCCTACAATGAGCAGTTCTTC. Its translation is CASSPPDWSSYNEQFF.

This clone was picked up one time. This chain connects TRBV24-1 to TRBJ2-1; 9 positions agree with TRBD2. The CDR3 runs to 18 residues. Germline-derived CDR1 and CDR2 are KGHDR and SFDVKD. The V segment lost 4 bases and the J segment 4 bases; nucleotides outside the gene matches: 13. The CDR3 DNA reads TGTGCCACCAGTGACCCCTCCCCCACTAGCGGGCGGTACAATGAGCAGTTCTTC. It specifies CATSDPSPTSGRYNEQFF.

In this sample, this clone turned up once. The chain links TRBV4-2 to TRBJ2-4, with TRBD2 as a possible D gene (6 bases). The CDR3 has 16 amino acids. Looked up from germline, CDR1 is LGHNA and CDR2 is YNFKEQ. Trimming took off 1 base at V and 3 bases at J, with 13 bases between the two ends. The CDR3 DNA sequence: TGTGCCAGCAGCCAAGCGGGACTCCCCCACAAAAACATTCAGTACTTC. Translation: CASSQAGLPHKNIQYF.